What follows describes a single T cell receptor (beta chain). Its specificity is not known. At one of its ends the junction is not consistent with the germline gene, which may arise from a read error. This entry comes from a study of breast tumors, draining lymph nodes, adjacent tissues. Study-wide results and limits: Tumor and nontumor repertoires were significantly more similar in luminal-like than in basal-like breast cancer. Compared with lymph nodes, tumors were less diverse; compared with nontumor tissue, more. The data were judged consistent with most tumor T cells coming from lymph node and expanding in tumor.

Samples came from axillary lymph nodes draining the breast cancer. TCRdb redid the calling of the multiplex PCR reads with MiXCR, one entry per CDR3 protein. This sample has fewer than 250,000 distinct CDR3 sequences; approximately 31% occur once, and the top ten carry 1.1% to 1.5%. This TCR derives from a female donor with breast cancer. Some clones in this sample may be carry-over from other donors' samples. Sequencing was carried out using axillary lymph node tissue.

The CDR3 reads CSAREDRETQYF. The CDR3 DNA follows: TGCAGTGCTAGAGAGGATCGGGAGACCCAATACTTC. J is TRBJ2-5 and V is TRBV20-1, with a tentative D call TRBD2 (6 bases). Germline V gene sequence: CDR1 DFQATT, CDR2 SNEGSKA (reference sequence). The CDR3 is 12 amino acids.